A single sample gave rise to the 6 T cell receptor beta chains below, sequenced in a study of CD4+ T cells in melanoma. Some clones are missing from TCRdb's copy, which holds only in-frame ones; the method was immunoSEQ multiplex PCR. The sample carries about 140,000 clones, roughly 91% recorded once. These TCRs come from a human donor with melanoma.

This chain connects TRBV7-3 to TRBJ2-5; D gene unclear. V shed 2 bases and J shed 1 base, with 5 bases lying between them. Germline assignment: CDR1 SGHTA and CDR2 FQGTGA. There are 13 residues in the CDR3. CDR3 in amino acids: CASSLGPQETQYF. As DNA, the CDR3 is TGTGCCAGCAGCTTAGGTCCCCAAGAGACCCAGTACTTC.

This chain joins TRBV7-9 and TRBJ1-1; no firm D call. The V and J ends lost 1 base and 6 bases respectively, with 6 bases between them. Germline V gives CDR1 SEHNR, CDR2 FQNEAQ (reference sequence). The CDR3 totals 12 residues. CDR3 loop: CASSLGGAEAFF. The CDR3 bases are TGTGCCAGCAGCTTAGGCGGAGCTGAAGCTTTCTTT.

V and J are TRBV2 and TRBJ2-5; maybe TRBD2 (6 bases). The germline V and J ends were trimmed by 2 bases and 3 bases, with 13 bases remaining between them. The germline V gene has CDR1 SNHLY and CDR2 FYNNEI. The CDR3 extends over 15 amino acids. CDR3 residues: CASSESGRGEETQYF. CDR3 DNA: TGTGCCAGCAGTGAATCCGGGCGGGGAGAAGAGACCCAGTACTTC.

This chain joins TRBV6-1 and TRBJ2-7; D possibly corresponds to TRBD2 (6 bases). The germline CDR1 and CDR2 sequences are MNHNS and SASEGT. Trimming removed 10 bases from V and 3 bases from J, with 22 bases in between. The CDR3 loop spans 15 amino acids. CDR3 nucleotide sequence: TGTGCCACCAATTGGGGCGGGACTGGGGACTACGAGCAGTACTTC. It yields the protein CATNWGGTGDYEQYF.

The rearrangement joins TRBV29-1 to TRBJ2-5, with unresolved D. The V and J ends lost 7 bases and 2 bases respectively, with 11 bases between them. This CDR3 contains 12 residues. In germline, CDR1 is SQVTM, CDR2 ANQGSEA. CDR3 sequence: CSARNFQETQYF. DNA for the CDR3: TGCAGCGCACGGAATTTTCAAGAGACCCAGTACTTC.

The rearrangement links TRBV5-5 to TRBJ2-1, with unresolved D. In germline, CDR1 is SGHKS, CDR2 YYEKEE (reference sequence). Trimming removed 2 bases at V and 8 bases at J, with 17 bases between. The CDR3 loop spans 15 amino acids. The CDR3 bases are TGTGCCAGCAGCTTTGGGTTACAAGGTCGGTATGAGCAGTTCTTC. Translated: CASSFGLQGRYEQFF.